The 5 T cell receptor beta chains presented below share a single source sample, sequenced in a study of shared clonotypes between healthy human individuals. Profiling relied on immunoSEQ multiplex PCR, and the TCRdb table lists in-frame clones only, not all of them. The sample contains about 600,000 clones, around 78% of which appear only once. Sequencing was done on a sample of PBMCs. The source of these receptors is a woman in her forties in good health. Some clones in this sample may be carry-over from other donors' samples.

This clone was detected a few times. CDR3 residues: CATSNDEPFTGADTQYF. CDR3 bases: TGTGCCACCAGCAACGACGAGCCCTTTACGGGGGCTGATACGCAGTATTTT. The rearrangement uses TRBV15 and TRBJ2-3; the D gene could be TRBD1 or TRBD2 (6 bases each). The CDR3 has 17 amino acids. Germline lookup yields CDR1 LNHNV and CDR2 YYDKDF (reference sequence). The V end was cut by 4 bases, the J end by 6 bases, with 23 bases between.

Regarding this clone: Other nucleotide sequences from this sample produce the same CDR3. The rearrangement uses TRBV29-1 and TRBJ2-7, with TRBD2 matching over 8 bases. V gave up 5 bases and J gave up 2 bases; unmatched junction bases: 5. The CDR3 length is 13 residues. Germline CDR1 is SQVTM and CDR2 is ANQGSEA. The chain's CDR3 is CSVKAGLAYEQYF. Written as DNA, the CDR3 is TGCAGCGTTAAGGCGGGACTAGCCTACGAGCAGTACTTC.

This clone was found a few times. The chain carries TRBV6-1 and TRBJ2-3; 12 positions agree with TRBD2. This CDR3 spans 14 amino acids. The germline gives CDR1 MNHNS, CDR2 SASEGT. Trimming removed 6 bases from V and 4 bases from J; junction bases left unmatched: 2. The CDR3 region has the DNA TGTGCCAGCAGACTAGCGGGAGGTCCAGATACGCAGTATTTT. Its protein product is CASRLAGGPDTQYF.

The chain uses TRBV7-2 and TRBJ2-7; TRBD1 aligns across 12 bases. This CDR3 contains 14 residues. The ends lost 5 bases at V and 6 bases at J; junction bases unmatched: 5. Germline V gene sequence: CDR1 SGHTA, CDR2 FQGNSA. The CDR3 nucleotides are TGTGCCAGCAGCCAGGGACAGGGGGCAGGCGAGCAGTACTTC. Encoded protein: CASSQGQGAGEQYF.

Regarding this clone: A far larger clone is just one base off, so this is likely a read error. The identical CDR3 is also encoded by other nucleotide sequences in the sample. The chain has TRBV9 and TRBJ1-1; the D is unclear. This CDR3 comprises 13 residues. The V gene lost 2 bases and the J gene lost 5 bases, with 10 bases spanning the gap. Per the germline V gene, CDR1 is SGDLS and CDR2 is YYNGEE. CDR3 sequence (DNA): TGTGCCAGCAGCGTGGGATCGGGGACTGAAGCTTTCTTT. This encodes CASSVGSGTEAFF. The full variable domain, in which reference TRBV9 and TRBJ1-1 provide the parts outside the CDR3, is DSGVTQTPKHLITATGQRVTLRCSPRSGDLSVYWYQQSLDQGLQFLIQYYNGEERAKGNILERFSAQQFPDLHSELNLSSLELGDSALYFCASSVGSGTEAFFGQGTRLTVV.